Listed below are T cell receptor beta chains from one sample, sequenced in a study of low-dose radiotherapy and immunotherapy resistance in tumors. Each CDR3 protein is one row after TCRdb ran MiXCR on the reads. The repertoire consists of 60,000 or so distinct CDR3 sequences, with less than 30% occurring once and the leading ten covering about 7%. The sequences come from PBMCs, collected after low-dose radiotherapy plus immunotherapy. Receptor source: a male donor with prostate cancer. Each CDR3 is given with its conserved first and last residue. D genes are given only for firm matches. Clone size is given for some rows only: seen once, a few or many times, or a class if the clone is expanded.

j_call clone_size d_call v_call cdr3_nt cdr3_aa
TRBJ2-3 many TRBD1 TRBV20-1 TGCAGTGCTAGAACCCCGGGACAGCCTAGCACAGATACGCAGTATTTT CSARTPGQPSTDTQYF
TRBJ2-5 many . TRBV11-2 TGTGCCAGCAGCCAAGCGATGGTCCTAGAGACCCAGTACTTC CASSQAMVLETQYF
TRBJ2-3 . TRBD2 TRBV7-6 TGTGCCAACACTCTGGGTGGCGGGGGGGGGGCAACAGATACGCAGTATTTT CANTLGGGGGATDTQYF
TRBJ2-7 many TRBD1 TRBV9 TGTGCCAGCAGCTCACCCCGAGGGGACAGGGGTTCGTACGAGCAGTACTTC CASSSPRGDRGSYEQYF
TRBJ1-3 many TRBD1 TRBV20-1 TGCAGTGCTAGAAGGCTGGGCCGGGACAGACGTAACTCTGGAAACACCATATATTTT CSARRLGRDRRNSGNTIYF
TRBJ2-7 many . TRBV28 TGTGCCAGCAGTTCCCAGGCCCTACGTTACGGGCAGTACTTC CASSSQALRYGQYF
TRBJ1-1 many . TRBV20-1 TGCAGTGCTAGAGACAGTGTCGGGGACACTGAAGCTTTCTTT CSARDSVGDTEAFF
TRBJ1-1 many . TRBV20-1 TGCAGTGCTAGACGCGGAGGAGTCAACACTGAAGCTTTCTTT CSARRGGVNTEAFF
TRBJ2-1 many TRBD2 TRBV20-1 TGCAGTGCTGCGCCGGGACTAACGGGTGAGCAGTTCTTC CSAAPGLTGEQFF
TRBJ2-2 many . TRBV5-1 TGTGCCAGCAGCTTATTCCTCGCCGGGACAAGTAACACCGGGGAGCTGTTTTTT CASSLFLAGTSNTGELFF
TRBJ2-1 many TRBD2 TRBV25-1 TGTGCCAGCTCGCCCCCGCCCGGGACTAGCGGGGGGGTTGTGAATGAGCAGTTCTTC CASSPPPGTSGGVVNEQFF
TRBJ2-5 once . TRBV28 TGTGCCAGCAGGCCGGGACTGGCAGAGACCCAGTACTTC CASRPGLAETQYF
TRBJ2-1 many . TRBV9 TGTGCCAGCAGCACATACAGGGACCCCACATACAATGAGCAGTTCTTC CASSTYRDPTYNEQFF
TRBJ2-3 many . TRBV28 TGTGCCAGCAGTCCACCAACCGGAGGGGCGGATACGCAGTATTTT CASSPPTGGADTQYF
TRBJ2-1 many TRBD2 TRBV28 TGTGCCAGCAAAGCGGGGATAACCTACAATGAGCAGTTCTTC CASKAGITYNEQFF
TRBJ1-5 . TRBD1 TRBV28 TGTGCCAGCAGTTTAGCCGGGACAGTCAATCAGCCCCAGCATTTT CASSLAGTVNQPQHF
TRBJ1-5 . . TRBV5-6 TGTGCCAGCAGCTCGGGACACCTATCCAATCAGCCCCAGCATTTT CASSSGHLSNQPQHF
TRBJ2-3 many . TRBV11-2 TGTGCCAGCAGCTTAGGCTACACAGATACGCAGTATTTT CASSLGYTDTQYF
TRBJ2-3 many . TRBV5-1 TGCGCCAGCAGTGGCGGGGGCCTTACAGATACGCAGTATTTT CASSGGGLTDTQYF
TRBJ2-3 . . TRBV11-2 TGTGCCAGCAGTAAAAGACAGGGAGGAGATACGCAGTATTTT CASSKRQGGDTQYF
TRBJ2-5 many . TRBV7-2 TGTGCCAGCAGCTCCGTCCCCCGGACCAGTGGGGACAACCAAGAGACCCAGTACTTC CASSSVPRTSGDNQETQYF
TRBJ1-5 many . TRBV19 TGTGCCAGTAGTGACCGGGAGCTGCCCCAGCATTTT CASSDRELPQHF